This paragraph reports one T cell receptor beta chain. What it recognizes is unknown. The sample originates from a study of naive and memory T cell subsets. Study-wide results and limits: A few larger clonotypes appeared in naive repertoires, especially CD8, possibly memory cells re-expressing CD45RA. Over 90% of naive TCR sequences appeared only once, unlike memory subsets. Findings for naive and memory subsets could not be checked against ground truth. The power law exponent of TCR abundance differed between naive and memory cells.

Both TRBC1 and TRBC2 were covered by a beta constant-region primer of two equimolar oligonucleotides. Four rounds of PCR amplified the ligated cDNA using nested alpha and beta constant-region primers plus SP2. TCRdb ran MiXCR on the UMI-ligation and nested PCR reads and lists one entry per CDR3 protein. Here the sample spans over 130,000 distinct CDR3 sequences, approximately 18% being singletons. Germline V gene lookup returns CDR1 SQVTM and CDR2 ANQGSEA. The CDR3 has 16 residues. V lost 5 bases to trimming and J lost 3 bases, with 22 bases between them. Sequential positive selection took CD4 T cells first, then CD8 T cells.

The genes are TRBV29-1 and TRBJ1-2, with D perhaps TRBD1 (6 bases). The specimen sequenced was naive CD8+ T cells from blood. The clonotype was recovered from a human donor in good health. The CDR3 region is CSVWGERGYSDYGYTF. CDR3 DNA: TGCAGCGTTTGGGGAGAGAGGGGGTATTCGGACTATGGCTACACCTTC.